Below, 13 T cell receptor beta chains from the same sample are listed, as sequenced in a study of control samples from healthy donors and cancer patients. Repertoires were generated with immunoSEQ multiplex PCR, while TCRdb's copy carries only in-frame clones and drops some. Of under 150,000 clones listed, about 91% are singletons. The sequenced sample consisted of blood. The receptor set was obtained from a man between 40 and 49 years old in good health.

This rearrangement joins TRBV4-1 to TRBJ2-1; 10 bases agree with TRBD2. CDR1 is MGHRA and CDR2 is YSYEKL in the germline V gene. The V gene end was trimmed by 4 bases and the J gene end by 3 bases; junction bases not matched to a gene: 3. The CDR3 is made up of 15 amino acids. CDR3 DNA sequence: TGCGCCAGCAGCCTATCTAGCGGGGGCTACAATGAGCAGTTCTTC. It translates to CASSLSSGGYNEQFF.

The genes are TRBV6-2 or TRBV6-3 and TRBJ2-7, with 9 bases fitting TRBD1. The CDR3 totals 16 residues. The ends lost 5 bases at V and 5 bases at J; junction bases unmatched: 13. CDR1 is MNHEY and CDR2 is SVGEGT in the germline V gene. The DNA for the CDR3 is TGTGCCAGCAGTCTACTGGGACAGGGTTTAACCCACGAGCAGTACTTC. Its translation is CASSLLGQGLTHEQYF.

The rearrangement uses TRBV24-1 and TRBJ2-3; a weak D match, TRBD2 (6 bases). From germline, CDR1 is KGHDR and CDR2 SFDVKD. This CDR3 has 15 amino acids. V was pared by 2 bases and J by 3 bases, with 11 bases between. CDR3: CATSDSRRGTDTQYF. The CDR3 region has the DNA TGTGCCACCAGTGATTCGCGCCGGGGGACAGATACGCAGTATTTT.

The J gene is TRBJ2-3, the V gene TRBV7-2, with 10 positions matching TRBD2. Germline lookup yields CDR1 SGHTA and CDR2 FQGNSA. This CDR3 is built from 16 residues. The trim removed 2 bases at V and 3 bases at J, leaving 5 bases unmatched. The CDR3 sequence: CASSLRPAGGTDTQYF. The CDR3 region has the DNA TGTGCCAGCAGCTTACGACCAGCGGGGGGGACAGATACGCAGTATTTT.

This rearrangement joins TRBV4-1 to TRBJ2-7; D may be TRBD2 (5 bases). The CDR3 extends over 13 amino acids. The germline CDR1 and CDR2 sequences are MGHRA and YSYEKL. V lost 4 bases and J lost 5, with 12 bases in between. The CDR3 protein is CASSPQPGNEQYF. The CDR3 DNA reads as TGCGCCAGCAGCCCCCAGCCCGGGAACGAGCAGTACTTC.

V gene TRBV12-3 or TRBV12-4 combines with J gene TRBJ1-2; 7 bases fit TRBD1. CDR3 length: 13 residues. Unmatched junction bases numbered 5, after V lost 5 bases and J lost 5 bases. CDR3 DNA sequence: TGTGCCAGCAGTACGGGACAGAGATATGGCTACACCTTC. Translation: CASSTGQRYGYTF.

The V and J genes are TRBV19 and TRBJ1-4; D gene ambiguous. Germline loops: CDR1 LNHDA, CDR2 SQIVND (reference sequence). V was shortened by 5 bases and J by 7 bases, with 11 bases between the two germline ends. The CDR3 is made up of 13 amino acids. The CDR3 DNA is TGTGCCAGTAGTTTGGGGATTCCTGAAAAACTGTTTTTT. This translates into CASSLGIPEKLFF.

The rearrangement uses TRBV18 and TRBJ1-1; no reliable D call. V was shortened by 3 bases and J by 0 bases, with 8 bases between the two germline ends. Germline CDR1 and CDR2: KGHSH and LQKENI. The CDR3 has 14 residues. The CDR3 DNA sequence: TGTGCCAGCTCACCCTGGGATTTGAACACTGAAGCTTTCTTT. Protein: CASSPWDLNTEAFF.

The V and J genes are TRBV18 and TRBJ1-1; 8 bases align to TRBD1. CDR3 length equals 16 residues. Per the germline V gene, CDR1 is KGHSH and CDR2 is LQKENI. J lost 0 bases, V lost 1 base, and 4 bases had no gene match. The chain's CDR3 is CASSPRQGNMNTEAFF. As DNA, the CDR3 is TGTGCCAGCTCACCACGACAGGGGAACATGAACACTGAAGCTTTCTTT.

This rearrangement joins TRBV6-1 to TRBJ1-6, with D unclear. Trimming stripped 2 bases from V and 3 bases from J, with 11 bases between. This CDR3 has 16 amino acids. The V gene's germline CDR1 is MNHNS and CDR2 SASEGT. CDR3 in amino acids: CASSELAANYNSPLHF. The CDR3 DNA reads TGTGCCAGCAGTGAACTTGCGGCGAACTATAATTCACCCCTCCACTTT.

The chain carries TRBV6-4 and TRBJ2-3; D is possibly TRBD2 (6 bases). CDR3 length: 15 amino acids. V was pared by 6 bases and J by 2 bases, with 15 bases between. Germline V lookup: CDR1 MRHNA, CDR2 SNTAGT. CDR3 loop: CASSDRDFNTDTQYF. The CDR3 nucleotides are TGTGCCAGCAGCGACCGGGACTTTAACACAGATACGCAGTATTTT.

The V and J genes are TRBV24-1 and TRBJ2-7, with D maybe TRBD1 (5 bases). The V end was cut by 12 bases, the J end by 4 bases, with 21 bases between. The CDR3 length is 14 residues. Looked up from germline, CDR1 is KGHDR and CDR2 is SFDVKD. The CDR3 nucleotides are TGTGCCGCTCCGATTAGGCGGTCAGGGTACGAGCAGTACTTC. Protein product: CAAPIRRSGYEQYF.

The chain is built from TRBV24-1 and TRBJ2-1; 12 nucleotides match TRBD2. After removal of 0 bases from V and 2 bases from J, the junction contained 4 bases not matched to a gene. The V gene's germline CDR1 is KGHDR and CDR2 SFDVKD. The CDR3 covers 18 residues. For the CDR3, the DNA is TGTGCCACCAGTGATTTGGCTAGCGGGGGGGCCGCCTACAATGAGCAGTTCTTC. As protein: CATSDLASGGAAYNEQFF.